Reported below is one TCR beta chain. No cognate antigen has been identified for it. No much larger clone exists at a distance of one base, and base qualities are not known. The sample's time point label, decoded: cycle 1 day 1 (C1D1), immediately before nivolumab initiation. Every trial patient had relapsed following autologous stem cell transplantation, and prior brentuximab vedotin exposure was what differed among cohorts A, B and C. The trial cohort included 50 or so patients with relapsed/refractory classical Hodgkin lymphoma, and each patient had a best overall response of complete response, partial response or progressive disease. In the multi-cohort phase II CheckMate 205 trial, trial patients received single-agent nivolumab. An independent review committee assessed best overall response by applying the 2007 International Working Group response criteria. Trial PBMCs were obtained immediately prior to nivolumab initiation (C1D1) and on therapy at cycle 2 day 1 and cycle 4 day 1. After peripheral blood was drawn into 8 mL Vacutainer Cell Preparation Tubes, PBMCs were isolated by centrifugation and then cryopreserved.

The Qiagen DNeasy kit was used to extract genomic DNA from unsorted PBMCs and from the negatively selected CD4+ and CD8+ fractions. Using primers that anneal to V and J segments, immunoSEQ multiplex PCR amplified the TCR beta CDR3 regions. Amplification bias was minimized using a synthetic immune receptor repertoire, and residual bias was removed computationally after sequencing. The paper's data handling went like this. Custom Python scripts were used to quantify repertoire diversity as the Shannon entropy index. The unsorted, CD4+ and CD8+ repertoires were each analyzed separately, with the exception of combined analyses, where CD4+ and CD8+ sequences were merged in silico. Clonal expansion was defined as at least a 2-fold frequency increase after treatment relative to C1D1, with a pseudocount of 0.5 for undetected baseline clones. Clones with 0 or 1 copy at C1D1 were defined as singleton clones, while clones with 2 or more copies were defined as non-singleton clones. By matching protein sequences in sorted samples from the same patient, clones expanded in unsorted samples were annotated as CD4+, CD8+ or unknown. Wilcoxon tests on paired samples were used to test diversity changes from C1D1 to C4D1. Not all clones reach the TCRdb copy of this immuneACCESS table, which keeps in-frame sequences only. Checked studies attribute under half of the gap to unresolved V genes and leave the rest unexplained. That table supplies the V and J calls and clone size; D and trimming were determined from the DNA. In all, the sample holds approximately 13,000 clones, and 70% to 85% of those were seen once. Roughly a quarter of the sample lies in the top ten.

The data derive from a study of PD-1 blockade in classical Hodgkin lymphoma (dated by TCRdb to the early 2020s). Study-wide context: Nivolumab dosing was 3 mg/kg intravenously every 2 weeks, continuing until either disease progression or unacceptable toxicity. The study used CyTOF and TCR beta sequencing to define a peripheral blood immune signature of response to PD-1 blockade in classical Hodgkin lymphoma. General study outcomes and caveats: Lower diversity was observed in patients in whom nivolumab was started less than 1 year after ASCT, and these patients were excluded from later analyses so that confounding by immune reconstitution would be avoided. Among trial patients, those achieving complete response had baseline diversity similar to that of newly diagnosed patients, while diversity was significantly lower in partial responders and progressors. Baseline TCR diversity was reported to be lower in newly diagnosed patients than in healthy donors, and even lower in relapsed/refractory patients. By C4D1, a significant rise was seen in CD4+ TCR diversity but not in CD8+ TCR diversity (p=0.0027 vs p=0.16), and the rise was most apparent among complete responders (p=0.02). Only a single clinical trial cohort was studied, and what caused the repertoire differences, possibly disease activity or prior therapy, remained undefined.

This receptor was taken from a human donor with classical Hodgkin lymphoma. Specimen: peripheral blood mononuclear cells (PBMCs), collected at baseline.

The CDR3 amino acid sequence is: CASSPVVVQGVMNTEAFF. The nucleotides are TGTGCCAGCTCACCAGTAGTAGTACAGGGCGTCATGAACACTGAAGCTTTCTTT. The V gene is TRBV18 and the J gene is TRBJ1-1; the D region possibly corresponds to TRBD1 (6 bases align). The CDR3 numbers 18 residues from cysteine through phenylalanine. The read is trimmed to its CDR3 DNA, 54 bases read in frame from base 1. Looking up the germline V gene yields CDR1 KGHSH and CDR2 LQKENI. The V and J ends are trimmed by 2 bases and 0 bases, leaving 19 bases between them.